The T cell receptor (beta chain) under discussion was sequenced for a study of long-term antiretroviral therapy in people with HIV. Study results and limitations: Subsequent to ART, diversity was augmented yet persisted below that of transplant donor controls. Those clones which expanded before ART made up the dominant part of the repertoire at all time points.

Researchers report immunoSEQ v3.0 was run at survey level. Profiled with immunoSEQ multiplex PCR; TCRdb holds only in-frame clones, not every one. The data show roughly 3,200 clones, with roughly 88% seen just once and about 4.1% held by the top ten. On this clone: Antigen: not known.

This receptor was taken from a woman in her forties or fifties with HIV. This sample comprised unsorted PBMCs, obtained 0.3 years after starting antiretroviral therapy.

The CDR3 loop reads CTSIRQFQPQHF. As DNA, the CDR3 is TGCACCAGCATCAGACAGTTTCAGCCCCAGCATTTT. The rearrangement joins TRBV1 to TRBJ1-5; TRBD1, as called in the table, went unchecked against the DNA. TRBV1 is an annotated pseudogene. This CDR3 is 12 amino acids long.